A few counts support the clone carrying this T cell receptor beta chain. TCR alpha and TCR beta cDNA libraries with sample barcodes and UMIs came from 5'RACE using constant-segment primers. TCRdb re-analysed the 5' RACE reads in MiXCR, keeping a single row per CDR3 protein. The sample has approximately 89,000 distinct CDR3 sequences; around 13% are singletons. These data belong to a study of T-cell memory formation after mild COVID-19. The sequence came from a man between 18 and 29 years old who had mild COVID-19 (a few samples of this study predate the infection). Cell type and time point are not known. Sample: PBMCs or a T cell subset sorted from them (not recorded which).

CDR3 coding DNA: TGTGCCACCAGCAGAGATTTAGCGGACCCCTACGAGCAGTACTTC. Amino acids: CATSRDLADPYEQYF. V gene TRBV15 combines with J gene TRBJ2-7; a possible D gene is TRBD2 (6 bases). CDR3 length equals 15 residues. The V end was cut by 0 bases, the J end by 2 bases, with 11 bases between. Per the germline V gene, CDR1 is LNHNV and CDR2 is YYDKDF (reference sequence).